This T cell receptor (beta chain) stems from a study of OX40 agonist ivuxolimab in advanced cancers. The overall study: Patients took ivuxolimab, an agonistic anti-OX40 (CD134) antibody. Notes on the study in general: Among the lowest peripheral clonal expansion occurred in 0.1-3.0 mg/kg partial responders. The study found that CD8+ T cells averaged more expanded clones than CD4+.

Sequenced by immunoSEQ multiplex PCR; TCRdb stores in-frame clones only, minus some. The profile covers some 68,000 clones, with 85% to 90% appearing a single time and around 0.99% taken by the ten largest. The CDR3 is 13 amino acids. Trimming took 2 bases from V and 6 from J, leaving 10 bases between them. Germline CDR1 is SGHAT and CDR2 is FQDESV (reference sequence). As to this clone: Antigen specificity is unknown.

The sequences come from CD4+ or CD8+ T cells sorted from blood, collected in a trial of the OX40 agonist ivuxolimab. The sequence derives from an adult with an advanced solid tumor such as melanoma, head and neck, liver or kidney cancer. The V and J genes are TRBV11-1 and TRBJ1-1; no reliable D call. CDR3 sequence reads: CASSLNLTPEAFF. The CDR3 DNA reads TGTGCCAGCAGCTTAAATCTAACCCCTGAAGCTTTCTTT. Supplemented by reference TRBV11-1 and TRBJ1-1, the full variable domain reads EAEVAQSPRYKITEKSQAVAFWCDPISGHATLYWYRQILGQGPELLVQFQDESVVDDSQLPKDRFSAERLKGVDSTLKIQPAELGDSAMYLCASSLNLTPEAFFGQGTRLTVV.